The 9 T cell receptor beta chains in this list originate from one sample, sequenced in a study of CD8 T cells in ankylosing spondylitis. A single record per CDR3 protein comes from TCRdb applying MiXCR to the 5' RACE reads. The repertoire holds around 250,000 distinct CDR3 sequences, with roughly 10% as singletons. The sequencing sample was made of blood, either unsorted or a sorted T cell fraction (not recorded which). Source of these receptors: a male donor with ankylosing spondylitis or in good health (not recorded which).

This clonotype was counted at least ten times. The chain combines TRBV5-6 with TRBJ2-3; TRBD1 matches 12 bases. J was trimmed by 4 bases and V by 4 bases; bases with no gene match: 7. The V gene's germline CDR1 is SGHDT and CDR2 YYEEEE. The CDR3 has 16 amino acids. This CDR3 reads CASSRDRGRSADTQYF. The CDR3 coding sequence is TGTGCCAGCAGCCGGGACAGGGGGCGCTCGGCAGATACGCAGTATTTT.

This clonotype was counted ten times or more. This sequence joins TRBV11-2 and TRBJ1-1; D possibly corresponds to TRBD1 (5 bases). Trimming took off 0 bases at V and 6 bases at J, with 17 bases between the two ends. CDR3 length equals 16 residues. The germline CDR1 and CDR2 sequences are SGHAT and FQNNGV. CDR3 in DNA: TGTGCCAGCAGCTTAGAGAGGGGTCTCCTTATCTCTGAAGCTTTCTTT. It encodes CASSLERGLLISEAFF. Full variable domain (rest looked up from reference TRBV11-2 and TRBJ1-1): EAGVAQSPRYKIIEKRQSVAFWCNPISGHATLYWYQQILGQGPKLLIQFQNNGVVDDSQLPKDRFSAERLKGVDSTLKIQPAKLEDSAVYLCASSLERGLLISEAFFGQGTRLTVV.

This sequence joins TRBV7-9 and TRBJ2-1; D possibly corresponds to TRBD2 (5 bases). The CDR3 is 12 residues long. Germline V gene sequence: CDR1 SEHNR, CDR2 FQNEAQ (reference sequence). The V gene lost 3 bases and the J gene lost 10 bases, with 10 bases spanning the gap. The DNA for the CDR3 is TGTGCCAGCAGCTTCGGGTGGGAGGAGCAGTTCTTC. Its protein is CASSFGWEEQFF.

In its sample, this clonotype was seen many times. The chain has TRBV5-1 and TRBJ2-1, with 13 positions matching TRBD2. Germline CDR1 is SGHRS and CDR2 is YFSETQ. The V gene end was trimmed by 2 bases and the J gene end by 9 bases; junction bases not matched to a gene: 5. CDR3 length: 15 amino acids. The CDR3 bases are TGCGCCAGCAGCTTTACTAGCGGGAGGGCCAGTGAGCAGTTCTTC. It encodes CASSFTSGRASEQFF.

In its sample, this clonotype was seen once. The rearrangement links TRBV5-1 to TRBJ2-1; D tentatively fits TRBD1 or TRBD2 (5 bases each). V was cut by 2 bases and J by 5 bases, with 8 bases left in between. The CDR3 is made up of 13 amino acids. The V gene's germline CDR1 is SGHRS and CDR2 YFSETQ. CDR3 nucleotide sequence: TGCGCCAGCAGCTTTGAGGGGCACAATGAGCAGTTCTTC. It translates to CASSFEGHNEQFF.

This clonotype was counted ten times or more. The chain recombines TRBV5-6 with TRBJ2-2; 7 positions match TRBD2. The J segment lost 5 bases and the V segment lost 4 bases, leaving 11 bases of the junction unmatched. This CDR3 has 16 amino acids. Germline V gene lookup returns CDR1 SGHDT and CDR2 YYEEEE. CDR3: CASSPPGGFETGELFF. CDR3 sequence (DNA): TGTGCCAGCAGCCCTCCCGGGGGGTTCGAGACCGGGGAGCTGTTTTTT.

This clonotype was observed at least ten times. The chain combines TRBV9 with TRBJ2-6, with 9 bases aligning to TRBD1. Germline loops: CDR1 SGDLS, CDR2 YYNGEE. The CDR3 has 17 residues. V lost 3 bases and J lost 4; bases outside the gene matches: 8. CDR3 nucleotide sequence: TGTGCCAGCAGCGAGTCCGGGACAGGGACCGGGGCCAACGTCCTGACTTTC. Amino acids: CASSESGTGTGANVLTF.

This chain links TRBV12-3 or TRBV12-4 with TRBJ2-2; 10 nucleotides agree with TRBD2. The CDR3 runs to 15 residues. V was clipped by 10 bases and J by 3 bases; unmatched bases: 8. The CDR3 DNA reads TGTGCCACGCACAAGCGGGGGGGGCACACCGGGGAGCTGTTTTTT. Protein: CATHKRGGHTGELFF.

This clonotype was recorded many times. The chain employs TRBV3-1 and TRBJ2-7, with 9 bases identical to TRBD1. CDR1 and CDR2 from the germline V gene are LGHDT and YNNKEL (reference sequence). This CDR3 region has 18 residues. J lost 2 bases, V lost 1 base, and 12 bases had no gene match. The CDR3: CASSQGRITRDRAYEQYF. CDR3 nucleotide sequence: TGTGCCAGCAGCCAAGGCCGGATAACCCGGGACAGGGCCTACGAGCAGTACTTC.